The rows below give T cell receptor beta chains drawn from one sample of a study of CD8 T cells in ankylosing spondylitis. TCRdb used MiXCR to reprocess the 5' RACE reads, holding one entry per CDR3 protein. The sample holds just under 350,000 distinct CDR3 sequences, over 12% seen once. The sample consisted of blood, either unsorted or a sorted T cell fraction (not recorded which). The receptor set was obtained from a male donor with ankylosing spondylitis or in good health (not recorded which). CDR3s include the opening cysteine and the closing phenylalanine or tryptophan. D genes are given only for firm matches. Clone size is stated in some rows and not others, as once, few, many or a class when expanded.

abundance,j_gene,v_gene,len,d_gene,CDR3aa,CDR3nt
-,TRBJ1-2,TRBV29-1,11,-,CSGRGGEGYTF,TGCAGCGGACGTGGAGGTGAAGGCTACACCTTC
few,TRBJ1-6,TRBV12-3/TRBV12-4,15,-,CASRSGAGVYSPLHF,TGTGCCAGCAGAAGTGGGGCAGGGGTTTATTCACCCCTCCACTTT
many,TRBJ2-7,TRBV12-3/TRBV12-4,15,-,CASSLGSLSSYEQYF,TGTGCCAGCAGTTTGGGGAGCTTAAGCTCCTACGAGCAGTACTTC
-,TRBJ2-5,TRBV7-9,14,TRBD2,CASSPSAGGETQYF,TGTGCCAGCAGCCCTAGTGCGGGAGGGGAGACCCAGTACTTC
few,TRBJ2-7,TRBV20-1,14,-,CSARMGGLHYEQYF,TGCAGTGCTAGGATGGGGGGCCTCCACTACGAGCAGTACTTC
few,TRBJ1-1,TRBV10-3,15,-,CAISDLAGDNTEAFF,TGTGCCATCAGTGATTTAGCAGGAGATAACACTGAAGCTTTCTTT
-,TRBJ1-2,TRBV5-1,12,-,CASSPGSSGYTF,TGCGCCAGCAGCCCTGGTAGTTCTGGCTACACCTTC
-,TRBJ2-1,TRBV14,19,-,CASSQDLPTATLPKREQFF,TGTGCCAGCAGCCAAGATCTTCCGACAGCCACATTGCCCAAACGGGAGCAGTTCTTC
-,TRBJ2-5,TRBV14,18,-,CASSQDLGGLAGMETQYF,TGTGCCAGCAGCCAAGATCTCGGCGGGCTAGCTGGAATGGAGACCCAGTACTTC
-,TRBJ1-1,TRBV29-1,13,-,CSVDGRRNTEAFF,TGCAGCGTTGATGGCAGGAGGAACACTGAAGCTTTCTTT
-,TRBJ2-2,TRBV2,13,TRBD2,CASTIGRTGELFF,TGTGCCAGCACCATCGGGAGGACCGGGGAGCTGTTTTTT
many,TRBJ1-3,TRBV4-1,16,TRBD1,CASSPYRGSSGNTIYF,TGCGCCAGCAGCCCCTACAGGGGAAGCTCTGGAAACACCATATATTTT
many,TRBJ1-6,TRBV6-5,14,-,CASSSSSYNSPLHF,TGTGCCAGCAGTTCGAGCTCCTATAATTCACCCCTCCACTTT
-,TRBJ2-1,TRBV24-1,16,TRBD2,CATSDSSLAGRSEQFF,TGTGCCACCAGTGATTCCTCACTAGCGGGAAGGAGTGAGCAGTTCTTC
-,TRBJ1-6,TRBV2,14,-,CASSSRGYNSPLHF,TGTGCCAGCAGTTCAAGGGGCTATAATTCACCCCTCCACTTT
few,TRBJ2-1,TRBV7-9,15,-,CASSLLWRGDNEQFF,TGTGCCAGCAGCTTACTCTGGCGGGGTGACAATGAGCAGTTCTTC
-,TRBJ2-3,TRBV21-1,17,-,CASSKAVRRASTDTQYF,TGTGCCAGCAGCAAAGCTGTAAGAAGGGCTAGCACAGATACGCAGTATTTT
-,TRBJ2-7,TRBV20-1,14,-,CSARRGQGSYEQYF,TGCAGTGCTCGGCGGGGCCAAGGATCCTACGAGCAGTACTTC
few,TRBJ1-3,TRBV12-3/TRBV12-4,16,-,CASSSWVFGSGNTIYF,TGTGCCAGCAGTTCCTGGGTGTTTGGCTCTGGAAACACCATATATTTT
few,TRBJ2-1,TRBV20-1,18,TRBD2,CSARQGLAGPNSYNEQFF,TGCAGTGCTAGGCAAGGCCTAGCGGGGCCCAACTCCTACAATGAGCAGTTCTTC
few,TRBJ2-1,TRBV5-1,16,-,CASSLVRFGSYNEQFF,TGCGCCAGCAGCTTGGTTAGATTCGGCTCCTACAATGAGCAGTTCTTC
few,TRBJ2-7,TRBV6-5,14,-,CASSSGIRDYEQYF,TGTGCCAGCAGTTCCGGGATAAGAGACTACGAGCAGTACTTC
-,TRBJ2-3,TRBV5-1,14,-,CASSLRAGSDTQYF,TGCGCCAGCAGCTTGAGGGCAGGGTCAGATACGCAGTATTTT
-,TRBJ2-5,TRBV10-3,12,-,CAISDREETQYF,TGTGCCATCAGTGACAGGGAAGAGACCCAGTACTTC
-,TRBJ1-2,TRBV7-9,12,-,CASSFGRDGYTF,TGTGCCAGCAGCTTCGGGCGTGATGGCTACACCTTC
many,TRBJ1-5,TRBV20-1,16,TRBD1,CSAKGGGGQGGQPQHF,TGCAGTGCTAAGGGTGGGGGGGGACAGGGAGGTCAGCCCCAGCATTTT
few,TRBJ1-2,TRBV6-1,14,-,CATSGTIGNYGYTF,TGTGCCACCTCCGGGACGATCGGGAACTATGGCTACACCTTC
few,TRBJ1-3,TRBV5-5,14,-,CASSPGSPGNTIYF,TGTGCCAGCAGCCCGGGGAGTCCTGGAAACACCATATATTTT
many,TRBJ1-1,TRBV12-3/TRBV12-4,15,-,CASKYDRGGGTEAFF,TGTGCCAGCAAGTATGATAGGGGTGGGGGCACTGAAGCTTTCTTT
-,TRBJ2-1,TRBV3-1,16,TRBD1,CASSQDTRGLGNEQFF,TGTGCCAGCAGCCAAGATACCAGGGGGCTCGGCAATGAGCAGTTCTTC
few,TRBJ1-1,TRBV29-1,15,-,CSVERGGSENTEAFF,TGCAGCGTTGAGAGGGGGGGGTCGGAGAACACTGAAGCTTTCTTT
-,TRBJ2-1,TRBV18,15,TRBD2,CASSPGAGGGYEQFF,TGTGCCAGCTCACCCGGCGCGGGGGGCGGGTATGAGCAGTTCTTC
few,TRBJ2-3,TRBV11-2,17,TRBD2,CASSLRVLAGPTDTQYF,TGTGCCAGCAGCTTAAGGGTTCTAGCGGGTCCCACAGATACGCAGTATTTT
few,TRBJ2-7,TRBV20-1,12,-,CSARPNSYEQYF,TGCAGTGCTAGACCCAACTCCTACGAGCAGTACTTC
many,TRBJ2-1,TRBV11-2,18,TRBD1,CASSLVTGGQGSYNEQFF,TGTGCCAGCAGCTTAGTTACGGGCGGACAGGGCTCTTACAATGAGCAGTTCTTC
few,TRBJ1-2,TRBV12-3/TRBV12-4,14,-,CASSLVGGSGGYTF,TGTGCCAGCAGTTTAGTGGGGGGATCGGGAGGCTACACCTTC
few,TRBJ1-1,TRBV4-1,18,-,CASRSGQPKSTPGTEAFF,TGCGCCAGCAGATCAGGACAGCCCAAATCGACCCCGGGGACTGAAGCTTTCTTT
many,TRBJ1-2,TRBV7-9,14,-,CASSLGHLNYGYTF,TGTGCCAGCAGCTTAGGTCACCTTAACTATGGCTACACCTTC
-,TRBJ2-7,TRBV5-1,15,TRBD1,CASSQGTAPLYEQYF,TGCGCCAGCAGCCAGGGGACAGCCCCTTTATACGAGCAGTACTTC
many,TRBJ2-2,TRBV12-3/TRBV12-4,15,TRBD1,CASSSGQGAAGELFF,TGTGCCAGCAGCTCCGGGCAGGGGGCGGCCGGGGAGCTGTTTTTT
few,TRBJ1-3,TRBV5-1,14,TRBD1,CASSPGQASNTIYF,TGCGCCAGCAGCCCGGGACAGGCCAGTAACACCATATATTTT
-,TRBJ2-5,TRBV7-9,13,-,CASSLTIQETQYF,TGTGCCAGCAGCTTGACTATACAAGAGACCCAGTACTTC
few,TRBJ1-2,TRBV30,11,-,CAFGTNYGYTF,TGTGCCTTCGGGACTAACTATGGCTACACCTTC
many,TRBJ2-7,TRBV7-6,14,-,CASSLGQASYEQYF,TGTGCCAGCAGCTTAGGCCAAGCCTCCTACGAGCAGTACTTC